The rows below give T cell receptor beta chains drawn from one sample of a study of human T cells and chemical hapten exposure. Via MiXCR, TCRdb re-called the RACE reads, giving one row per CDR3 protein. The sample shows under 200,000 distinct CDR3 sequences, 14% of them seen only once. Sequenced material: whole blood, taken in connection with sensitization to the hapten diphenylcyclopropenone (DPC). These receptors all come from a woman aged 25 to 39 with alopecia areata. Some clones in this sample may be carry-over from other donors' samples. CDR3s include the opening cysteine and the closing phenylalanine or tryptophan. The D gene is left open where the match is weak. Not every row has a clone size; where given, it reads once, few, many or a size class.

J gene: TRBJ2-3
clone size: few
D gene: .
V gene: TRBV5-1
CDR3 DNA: TGCGCCAGCAGCTTGGACGGGGACCGCACAGATACGCAGTATTTT
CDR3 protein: CASSLDGDRTDTQYF

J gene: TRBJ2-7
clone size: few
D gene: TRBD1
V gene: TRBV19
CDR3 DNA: TGTGCCAGTAGTCCCGGGACAGGGGGAAACTACGAGCAGTACTTC
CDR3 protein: CASSPGTGGNYEQYF

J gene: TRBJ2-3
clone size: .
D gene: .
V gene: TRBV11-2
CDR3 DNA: TGTGCCAGCAGCTTAGAGCTTGCAGATACGCAGTATTTT
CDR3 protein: CASSLELADTQYF

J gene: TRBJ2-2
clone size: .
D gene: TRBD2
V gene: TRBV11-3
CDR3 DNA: TGTGCCAGCAGCTCAACTAGCGGGGCCCCCACCGGGGAGCTGTTTTTT
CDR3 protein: CASSSTSGAPTGELFF

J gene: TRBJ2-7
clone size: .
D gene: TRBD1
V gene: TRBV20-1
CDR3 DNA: TGCAGTGCTAGTCCGGGGGAGGGACAGGGTTCCTACGAGCAGTACTTC
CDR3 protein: CSASPGEGQGSYEQYF

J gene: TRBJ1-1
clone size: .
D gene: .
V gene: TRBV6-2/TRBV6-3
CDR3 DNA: TGTGCCAGCAGCAGCCGCGGGGCAGGTGCCATGAACACTGAAGCTTTCTTT
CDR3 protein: CASSSRGAGAMNTEAFF

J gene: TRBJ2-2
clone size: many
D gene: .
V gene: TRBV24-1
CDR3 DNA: TGTGCCACTGGGGGCCTGAACACCGGGGAGCTGTTTTTT
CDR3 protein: CATGGLNTGELFF

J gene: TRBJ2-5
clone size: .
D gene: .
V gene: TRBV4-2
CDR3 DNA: TGTGCCAGCAGCCGCTCCAGCCTCCAAGAGACCCAGTACTTC
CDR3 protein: CASSRSSLQETQYF

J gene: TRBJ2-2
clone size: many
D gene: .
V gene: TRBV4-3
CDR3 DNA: TGCGCCAGCAGCCAAGAGGAGAACACCGGGGAGCTGTTTTTT
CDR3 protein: CASSQEENTGELFF

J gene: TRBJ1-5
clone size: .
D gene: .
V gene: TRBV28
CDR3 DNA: TGTGCCAGCAACCAGGGTACCAATCAGCCCCAGCATTTT
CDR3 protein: CASNQGTNQPQHF

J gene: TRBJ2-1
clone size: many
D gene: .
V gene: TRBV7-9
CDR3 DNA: TGTGCCAGCAGCCGTTTCGGCGATTACAATGAGCAGTTCTTC
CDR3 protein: CASSRFGDYNEQFF

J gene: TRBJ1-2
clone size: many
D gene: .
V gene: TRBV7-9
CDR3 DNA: TGTGCCAGCAGCCTGGCACAGGACTATGGCTACACCTTC
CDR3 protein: CASSLAQDYGYTF

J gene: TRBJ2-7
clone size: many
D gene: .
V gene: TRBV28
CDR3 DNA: TGTGCCAGCAGCCTCTCGTCACGGGGATGGGGTTCCTACGAGCAGTACTTC
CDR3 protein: CASSLSSRGWGSYEQYF

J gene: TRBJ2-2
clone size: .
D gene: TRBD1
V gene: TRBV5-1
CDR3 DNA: TGCGCCAGCAGCCAAGGACAGGGTCTGTTTCCCGGGGAGCTGTTTTTT
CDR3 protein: CASSQGQGLFPGELFF

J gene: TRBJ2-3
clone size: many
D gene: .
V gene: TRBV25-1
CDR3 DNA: TGTGCCAGCAGTCCCTGGTTCGGGATTTTCACAGATACGCAGTATTTT
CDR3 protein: CASSPWFGIFTDTQYF

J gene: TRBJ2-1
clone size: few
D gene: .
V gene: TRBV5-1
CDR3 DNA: TGCGCCAGCAGCTTGGCAGGGGGGATATTGGATGAGCAGTTCTTC
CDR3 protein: CASSLAGGILDEQFF